The clone carrying this T cell receptor (beta chain) was seen just once. Its antigen remains unidentified. These data are taken from a study of vaccination and CD4 T cells after COVID-19. Indicated treatment: roughly nine-day PBMC culture with coronavirus spike peptide pools or control peptides (ViraFEST assay). The CDR3 has 16 amino acids. Scientists ran DNA taken from cultured CD4+ T cells through the Oncomine TCR Beta short-read assay for sequencing. Each CDR3 protein gets one entry after TCRdb re-called the PCR reads with MiXCR. Seen here are roughly 11,000 distinct CDR3 sequences, about two thirds observed once, and the top ten hold 9.1%.

Sequenced: CD4+ T cells from blood, cultured in vitro. The clonotype comes from a human donor who had recovered from COVID-19. The V and J genes are TRBV21-1 and TRBJ2-5; the DNA was not used to check the table's D call, TRBD2. TRBV21-1 is assigned pseudogene status. The CDR3 region is CASSSRQRVNQETQYF. The CDR3 region has the DNA TGTGCCAGCAGCTCCCGTCAGCGGGTAAACCAAGAGACCCAGTACTTC.